This T cell receptor beta chain was recovered during a study of T cell responses to AZD1222 COVID-19 vaccine. The data were produced by immunoSEQ multiplex PCR, yet TCRdb's version contains in-frame clones alone and is incomplete. The sample consists of 150,000 or so clones, around 90% of them appearing once. The CDR3 loop spans 14 amino acids. Germline CDR1 is SGHTS and CDR2 is YDEGEE. V shed 2 bases and J shed 0 bases, with 8 bases lying between them. General study results and limits: Close to half of all spike-specific TCRs reportedly target regions of the variants that are unmutated. The repertoires were collected only after the peak T cell response.

On this clone: As yet, its antigen is unknown.

This TCR was recovered from an adult in good health. The chain employs TRBV5-8 and TRBJ1-2; no clear D. Sample: peripheral blood, taken on day 0 of MenACWY control vaccination. The CDR3 nucleotides read TGTGCCAGCAGCTTACCCGGAGCTAACTATGGCTACACCTTC. The encoded protein is CASSLPGANYGYTF.